These 11 T cell receptor beta chains came from one sample sequenced in a study of blood T cell repertoires in COVID-19. Sequenced by immunoSEQ multiplex PCR; TCRdb stores in-frame clones only, minus some. The sample comprises around 81,000 clones, 88% of which are singletons, and approximately 7.4% rests with the top ten. The sequenced material came from peripheral blood. The receptor set was obtained from a man between 70 and 80 years old with acute or convalescent COVID-19.

This sequence joins TRBV28 and TRBJ2-3; 11 bases agree with TRBD2. The length of the CDR3 is 15 residues. The ends lost 5 bases at V and 6 bases at J; junction bases unmatched: 7. Germline V gene lookup returns CDR1 MDHEN and CDR2 SYDVKM. CDR3 sequence: CASSGPGLAVDTQYF. In DNA form, the CDR3 reads TGTGCCAGCAGTGGGCCGGGACTAGCGGTCGATACGCAGTATTTT.

This chain links TRBV28 with TRBJ2-3; D might be TRBD1 (6 bases). This CDR3 is built from 18 residues. In germline, CDR1 is MDHEN, CDR2 SYDVKM. The V gene lost 2 bases and the J gene lost 2 bases, with 20 bases spanning the gap. The CDR3 sequence: CASSLAKYRVGPTDTQYF. CDR3 in DNA: TGTGCCAGCAGTTTAGCGAAATACAGGGTGGGACCCACAGATACGCAGTATTTT.

The chain links TRBV6-6 to TRBJ2-7, with 11 bases fitting TRBD2. Per the germline V gene, CDR1 is MNHNY and CDR2 is SVGAGI (reference sequence). The V gene end was trimmed by 5 bases and the J gene end by 3 bases; junction bases not matched to a gene: 24. The CDR3 runs 21 residues. DNA for the CDR3: TGTGCCAGCAGTCTCCCGGGTCTCCCTACGAGTAGCGGGAGGGCCATCTACGAGCAGTACTTC. It specifies CASSLPGLPTSSGRAIYEQYF.

This clone appeared a single time. J is TRBJ1-5 and V is TRBV28; 10 nucleotides line up with TRBD1. Trimming took 3 bases from V and 5 from J; bases not matched to a gene: 4. The CDR3 contains 15 residues. Germline values: CDR1 MDHEN, CDR2 SYDVKM. Here the CDR3 DNA reads TGTGCCAGCAGTTTGCCGACAGGGGGCCATCAGCCCCAGCATTTT. The encoded protein is CASSLPTGGHQPQHF.

The gene calls are TRBV25-1 and TRBJ2-1; 10 positions match TRBD1. CDR1 MGHDK and CDR2 SYGVNS come from the germline V gene. V shed 5 bases and J 7 bases; nucleotides not matched to a gene: 2. The CDR3 spans 13 residues. Written as DNA, the CDR3 is TGTGCCAGCAGTCGACAGGGGGCGAATGAGCAGTTCTTC. It is translated as CASSRQGANEQFF.

Remarks on this clone: Compared with germline, one end of the junction differs, possibly owing to a read error. The chain carries TRBV20-1 and TRBJ1-2, with unresolved D. The CDR3 consists of 8 residues. Germline CDR1 and CDR2: DFQATT and SNEGSKA (reference sequence). DNA for the CDR3: TGCAGTGCTACCCACGTAGTCTTC. As protein: CSATHVVF.

The V and J genes are TRBV6-6 and TRBJ1-1; TRBD1 might be the D (6 bases). CDR1 MNHNY and CDR2 SVGAGI come from the germline V gene (reference sequence). This CDR3 has 14 residues. Trimming took 6 bases from V and 1 from J, leaving 12 bases between them. Written as DNA, the CDR3 is TGTGCCAGCAGGCCAACAGGGTCGAACACTGAAGCTTTCTTT. Translated, it gives CASRPTGSNTEAFF.

The V and J genes are TRBV5-1 and TRBJ2-2; a weak D match, TRBD1 (6 bases). The CDR3 is 13 amino acids. Per germline, CDR1 SGHRS and CDR2 YFSETQ. V was trimmed by 3 bases and J by 5 bases, leaving 8 bases between them. The CDR3 is CASSSGQTGELFF. For the CDR3, the DNA is TGCGCCAGCAGCTCGGGACAAACCGGGGAGCTGTTTTTT.

This rearrangement joins TRBV7-8 to TRBJ1-6; TRBD1 aligns across 11 bases. Per germline, CDR1 SGHVS and CDR2 FQNEAQ. The CDR3 covers 16 residues. J lost 5 bases, V lost 5 bases, and 5 bases had no gene match. In DNA form, the CDR3 reads TGTGCCAGCAGCCCCGGGACAGGGGGAAATAATTCACCCCTCCACTTT. This codes for CASSPGTGGNNSPLHF.

The chain carries TRBV6-5 and TRBJ2-1; weak D call: TRBD2 (5 bases). The CDR3 totals 13 residues. Per germline, CDR1 MNHEY and CDR2 SVGAGI. V lost 6 bases to trimming and J lost 6 bases, with 12 bases between them. The CDR3 region has the DNA TGTGCCAGCAGGACTGCGGGTAGCAATGAGCAGTTCTTC. It codes for CASRTAGSNEQFF.

The chain uses TRBV2 and TRBJ2-1; the match to TRBD1 covers 8 bases. CDR1 SNHLY and CDR2 FYNNEI come from the germline V gene. CDR3 length: 14 residues. After removal of 5 bases from V and 9 bases from J, the junction contained 9 bases not matched to a gene. CDR3 amino acids: CASSFLQGAAEQFF. The CDR3 region has the DNA TGTGCCAGCAGTTTCCTCCAGGGGGCTGCTGAGCAGTTCTTC.